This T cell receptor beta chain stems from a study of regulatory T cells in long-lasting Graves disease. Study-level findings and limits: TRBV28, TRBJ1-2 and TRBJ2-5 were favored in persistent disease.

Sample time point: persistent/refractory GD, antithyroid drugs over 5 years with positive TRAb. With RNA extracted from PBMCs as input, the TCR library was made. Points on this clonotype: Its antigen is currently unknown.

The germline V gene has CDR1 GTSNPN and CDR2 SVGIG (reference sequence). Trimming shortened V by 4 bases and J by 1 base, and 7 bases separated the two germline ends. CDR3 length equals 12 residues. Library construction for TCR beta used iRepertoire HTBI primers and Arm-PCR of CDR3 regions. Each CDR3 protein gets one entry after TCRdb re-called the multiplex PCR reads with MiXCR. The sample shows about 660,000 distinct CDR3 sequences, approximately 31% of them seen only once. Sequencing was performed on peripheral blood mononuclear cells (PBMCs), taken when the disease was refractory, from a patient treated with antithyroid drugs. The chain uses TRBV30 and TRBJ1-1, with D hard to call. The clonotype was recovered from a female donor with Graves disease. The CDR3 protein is CAWNPGNTEAFF. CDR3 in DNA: TGTGCCTGGAACCCGGGGAACACTGAAGCTTTCTTT.